This TCR beta chain appears in the sequencing data of a study of T-cell reconstitution after alpha-beta-depleted transplantation in children. Notes on the study in general: There were some patients whose high TCRbeta diversity at day 60 came from surviving recipient T cells and thymic progenitors. About two months after transplant, alpha-beta T cells reportedly came from several hundred expanded graft clones. It was newly produced T cells that mostly accounted for T-cell counts and diversity one year after transplant.

This clonotype was counted between two and nine times. Antigen specificity is unknown. Germline values: CDR1 SNHLY, CDR2 FYNNEI. The CDR3 is 16 residues long. V gave up 7 bases and J gave up 10 bases; unmatched junction bases: 16. Preparation of the TCRbeta library was carried out with unique molecular identifiers. TCRdb reanalysed the PCR reads using MiXCR and keeps one entry per CDR3 protein. The repertoire holds some 180,000 distinct CDR3 sequences, with about 7% as singletons. This receptor was obtained from a boy aged 2 to 9 with acute lymphoblastic leukemia, due to receive a stem cell transplant. The source material was PBMCs, sampled before TCRalphabeta/CD19-depleted stem cell transplant. J is TRBJ2-1 and V is TRBV2; 10 nucleotides match TRBD2. CDR3 sequence: CASKGPRLAGVVEQFF. The CDR3 DNA reads as TGTGCCAGCAAGGGTCCCAGGCTAGCGGGAGTGGTAGAGCAGTTCTTC.